These 8 T cell receptor beta chains came from one sample sequenced in a study of beta chain features in type 1 diabetes. Study results and limitations: Among patients with Type 1 diabetes, TCRB CDR3s were moderately but significantly shorter in every one of the four CD4+ subsets.

Their target antigens are unknown. Every bit of the isolated RNA underwent reverse transcription, so sequencing read expressed TCRB transcripts. Sequenced by immunoSEQ multiplex PCR; TCRdb stores in-frame clones only, minus some. The table has 150,000 to 200,000 clones, almost 8% seen once. The sequenced sample consisted of central memory CD4+ T cells from blood. Receptors originate from a man aged 18 to 30 with type 1 diabetes.

This clone was seen a few times. The chain has TRBV19 and TRBJ1-5; D may be TRBD1 (6 bases). Trimming took 8 bases from V and 0 from J, leaving 17 bases between them. Germline loops: CDR1 LNHDA, CDR2 SQIVND (reference sequence). The CDR3 sequence is 16 residues long. Here the CDR3 reads CASRGGDPYSNQPQHF. CDR3 nucleotides: TGTGCCAGTCGGGGGGGCGACCCTTATAGCAATCAGCCCCAGCATTTT. The whole variable domain, remainder taken from reference TRBV19 and TRBJ1-5, is DGGITQSPKYLFRKEGQNVTLSCEQNLNHDAMYWYRQDPGQGLRLIYYSQIVNDFQKGDIAEGYSVSREKKESFPLTVTSAQKNPTAFYLCASRGGDPYSNQPQHFGDGTRLSIL.

This clone was detected only a few times. The chain joins TRBV2 to TRBJ2-1; 10 positions match TRBD2. This CDR3 is 15 amino acids long. After removal of 8 bases from V and 0 bases from J, the junction contained 4 bases not matched to a gene. CDR1 is SNHLY and CDR2 is FYNNEI in the germline V gene. The CDR3 bases are TGTGCCAGCCAACGACTAGCGGGCTCCTACAATGAGCAGTTCTTC. Amino acid sequence: CASQRLAGSYNEQFF.

The V gene is TRBV5-1, the J gene TRBJ2-1; 7 bases match TRBD1. The J segment lost 9 bases and the V segment lost 4 bases, leaving 10 bases of the junction unmatched. Germline assignment: CDR1 SGHRS and CDR2 YFSETQ. The CDR3 sequence is 14 residues long. In DNA form, the CDR3 reads TGCGCCAGCAGCCCGAACCCCTCAGGGGGTGAGCAGTTCTTC. Its translation: CASSPNPSGGEQFF.

This clone was counted only a few times. The chain recombines TRBV4-3 with TRBJ1-1, with a tentative D call TRBD1 (5 bases). The CDR3 loop spans 15 amino acids. V lost 0 bases and J lost 5, with 13 bases in between. Germline CDR1 reads LGHNA; CDR2 reads YSLEER. CDR3 DNA sequence: TGCGCCAGCAGCCAAGATCGCGGGGGGGGGACTGAAGCTTTCTTT. As protein: CASSQDRGGGTEAFF.

V gene TRBV28 combines with J gene TRBJ2-5, with 11 bases that match TRBD1. The CDR3 has 15 amino acids. Germline V gene sequence: CDR1 MDHEN, CDR2 SYDVKM. J was trimmed by 3 bases and V by 2 bases; bases with no gene match: 2. The CDR3 sequence: CASSLRTGGEETQYF. The CDR3 bases are TGTGCCAGCAGTTTAAGGACAGGGGGCGAAGAGACCCAGTACTTC.

This clone has more than one count but fewer than ten. CDR3 DNA: TGTGCCAGCAGCCACTCTAGCGGGGCCGTCTACACCGGGGAGCTGTTTTTT. As protein: CASSHSSGAVYTGELFF. V is TRBV5-8 and J is TRBJ2-2; 9 bases are a match to TRBD2. Per germline, CDR1 SGHTS and CDR2 YDEGEE. V lost 4 bases to trimming and J lost 3 bases; unmatched junction nucleotides: 10. This CDR3 has 17 amino acids.

In this sample, this clone turned up a few times. V gene TRBV30 combines with J gene TRBJ1-2; 10 positions match TRBD1. The CDR3 runs to 16 residues. The trim removed 1 base at V and 8 bases at J, leaving 13 bases unmatched. CDR1 and CDR2 (germline): GTSNPN, SVGIG (reference sequence). The CDR3 bases are TGTGCCTGGAGTGCCAAATCGACAGGGGGCGGATACGGCTACACCTTC. Encoded protein: CAWSAKSTGGGYGYTF.

This clone was observed a few times. The chain uses TRBV30 and TRBJ2-3; 7 bases map to TRBD2. Germline V gene sequence: CDR1 GTSNPN, CDR2 SVGIG (reference sequence). The CDR3 runs 15 residues. V lost 4 bases to trimming and J lost 0 bases; unmatched junction nucleotides: 7. DNA of the CDR3: TGTGCCTGGAACCGACTAGCAGCTAGCACAGATACGCAGTATTTT. Its protein is CAWNRLAASTDTQYF.